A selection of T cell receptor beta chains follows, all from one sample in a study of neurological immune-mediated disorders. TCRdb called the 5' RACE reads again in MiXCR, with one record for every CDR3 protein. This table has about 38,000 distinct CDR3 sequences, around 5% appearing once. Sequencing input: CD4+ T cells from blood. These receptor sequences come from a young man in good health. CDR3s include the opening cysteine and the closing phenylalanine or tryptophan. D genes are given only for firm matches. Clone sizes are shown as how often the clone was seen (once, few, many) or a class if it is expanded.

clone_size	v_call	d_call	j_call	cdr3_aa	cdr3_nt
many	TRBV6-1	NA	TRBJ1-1	CASTRAGKDTEAFF	TGTGCCAGCACCCGAGCGGGGAAGGACACTGAAGCTTTCTTT
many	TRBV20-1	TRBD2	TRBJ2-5	CSADGSGGPGETQYF	TGCAGTGCAGACGGTAGCGGGGGCCCCGGGGAGACCCAGTACTTC
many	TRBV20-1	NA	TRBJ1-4	CSASRGPDEKLFF	TGCAGTGCTAGCCGAGGACCGGATGAAAAACTGTTTTTT
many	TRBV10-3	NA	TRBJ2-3	CAITDRRITDTQYF	TGTGCCATCACTGACAGAAGAATCACAGATACGCAGTATTTT
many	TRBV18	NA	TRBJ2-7	CASSPIIGANEQYF	TGTGCCAGCTCACCAATAATCGGGGCCAACGAGCAGTACTTC
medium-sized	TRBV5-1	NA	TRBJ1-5	CASSFLPNQPQHF	TGCGCCAGCAGCTTTCTGCCAAATCAGCCCCAGCATTTT
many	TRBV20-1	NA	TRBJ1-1	CSARARGNTEAFF	TGCAGTGCTAGGGCCAGGGGGAACACTGAAGCTTTCTTT
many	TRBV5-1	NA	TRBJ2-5	CASSFRLPGEETQYF	TGCGCCAGCAGCTTCAGGTTGCCAGGGGAAGAGACCCAGTACTTC
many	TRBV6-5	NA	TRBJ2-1	CASSASRSEQFF	TGTGCCAGCAGTGCCTCAAGGAGTGAGCAGTTCTTC
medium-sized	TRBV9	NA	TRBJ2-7	CASSSHPGAYEQYF	TGTGCCAGCAGCTCCCACCCAGGGGCCTACGAGCAGTACTTC
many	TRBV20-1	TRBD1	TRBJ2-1	CMGQENNEQFF	TGTATGGGACAGGAGAACAATGAGCAGTTCTTC
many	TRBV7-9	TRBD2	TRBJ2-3	CASSFRGDTDTQYF	TGTGCCAGCAGCTTCCGGGGGGACACAGATACGCAGTATTTT
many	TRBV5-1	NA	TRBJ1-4	CASRPTLATNEKLFF	TGCGCCAGCAGGCCTACCCTTGCAACTAATGAAAAACTGTTTTTT
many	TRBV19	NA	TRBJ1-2	CASRGGYTF	TGTGCCTCCCGGGGCGGCTACACCTTC
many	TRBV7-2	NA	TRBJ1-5	CASSLSPGQPQHF	TGTGCCAGCAGCTTATCCCCAGGTCAGCCCCAGCATTTT
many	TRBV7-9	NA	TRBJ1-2	CASSPELVYGYTF	TGTGCCAGCAGCCCAGAATTGGTATATGGCTACACCTTC
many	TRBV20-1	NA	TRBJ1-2	CSANGFYGYTF	TGCAGTGCTAACGGGTTCTATGGCTACACCTTC
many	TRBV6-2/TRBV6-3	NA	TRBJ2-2	CASTGAGTANTGELFF	TGTGCCAGCACCGGTGCGGGGACAGCCAACACCGGGGAGCTGTTTTTT